The rows below give T cell receptor beta chains drawn from one sample of a study of early T cells in non-severe SARS-CoV-2 infection. TCRdb re-called the 5' RACE reads through MiXCR, storing one row per CDR3 protein. The profile shows around 57,000 distinct CDR3 sequences, approximately 6.1% of them singletons. The sample consisted of whole blood, taken at baseline. These receptor sequences come from an adult who was a healthcare worker with PCR-confirmed SARS-CoV-2 infection or an uninfected control (not recorded which). The CDR3 runs from the conserved cysteine through the conserved F or W. Fields, in order: clone size, J gene, V gene, D gene, CDR3 DNA, CDR3 protein. The D gene is left open where the match is weak. A row's size may be missing; if present it is once, few, many or a size class.

many,TRBJ2-7,TRBV28,-,TGTGCCACCCGGACAGCAACTGGCTACGAGCAGTACTTC,CATRTATGYEQYF
many,TRBJ2-2,TRBV20-1,-,TGCAGTGCTAGAGATCGCAGGGACACCGGGGAGCTGTTTTTT,CSARDRRDTGELFF
many,TRBJ1-6,TRBV6-6,-,TGTGCCAGCAGAGACCAGGGAATCTATAATTCACCCCTCCACTTT,CASRDQGIYNSPLHF
many,TRBJ2-1,TRBV12-3/TRBV12-4,TRBD1,TGTGCCAGCAGCAACACCGGGACAGGGGACTATGAGCAGTTCTTC,CASSNTGTGDYEQFF
-,TRBJ2-4,TRBV28,-,TGTGCCAGCAGTTTCACTAGGGGAGGCAAAAACATTCAGTACTTC,CASSFTRGGKNIQYF
many,TRBJ1-2,TRBV20-1,TRBD1,TGCAGTGCTCCACCCAGGCAGGGGGCTAACTATGGCTACACCTTC,CSAPPRQGANYGYTF
many,TRBJ2-5,TRBV28,-,TGTGCCAGCAGCCCCACCAACAGGGAATCGGAGACCCAGTACTTC,CASSPTNRESETQYF
many,TRBJ1-2,TRBV2,-,TGTGCCAGCACCTCGATCCGGGAGGGGTATGGCTACACCTTC,CASTSIREGYGYTF
few,TRBJ1-1,TRBV20-1,-,TGCAGTGCTAGAGATCCCCCAGGGTTCGAGGTGAACACTGAAGCTTTCTTT,CSARDPPGFEVNTEAFF
many,TRBJ2-1,TRBV20-1,TRBD1,TGCAGTGCTAGAGATAGGGACAGGGCGGTGAATGAGCAGTTCTTC,CSARDRDRAVNEQFF
many,TRBJ2-2,TRBV4-2,-,TGTGCCAGCAGCCCCCTAGTAGGACAGTCCCCCGGGGAGCTGTTTTTT,CASSPLVGQSPGELFF
many,TRBJ1-5,TRBV20-1,TRBD1,TGCAGTGCCATGGGACAGATTGATCAGCCCCAGCATTTT,CSAMGQIDQPQHF
many,TRBJ2-7,TRBV12-3/TRBV12-4,-,TGTGCCAGCAGTTTTACTAGAGGGTACGAGCAGTACTTC,CASSFTRGYEQYF
-,TRBJ2-3,TRBV6-4,TRBD1,TGTGCCAGCAGCGCTCGGACAGGGGGCACAGATACGCAGTATTTT,CASSARTGGTDTQYF
-,TRBJ2-3,TRBV27,-,TGTGCCAGCAGTTTCCCCAACGAGGATACGCAGTATTTT,CASSFPNEDTQYF
many,TRBJ2-1,TRBV28,-,TGTGCCAGCGGGCAAATGGGGGATAGGAATGAGCAGTTCTTC,CASGQMGDRNEQFF
many,TRBJ2-5,TRBV7-2,-,TGTGCCAGCAGCTTAGTTGGTGGAGAGACCCAGTACTTC,CASSLVGGETQYF
many,TRBJ1-4,TRBV6-1,TRBD1,TGTGCCAGCAGGCGGCAGGGGGCCAGTGTGGAAAAACTGTTTTTT,CASRRQGASVEKLFF
many,TRBJ2-7,TRBV10-1,-,TGCGCCAGCCCGCTCCCCGCTGGAACAAGTGGTGGGTACGAGCAGTACTTC,CASPLPAGTSGGYEQYF
many,TRBJ1-6,TRBV20-1,-,TGCAGTGCTAATTCACCCCTCCACTTT,CSANSPLHF
many,TRBJ1-1,TRBV15,-,TGTGCCACCAGCAGAGCGGATGGCACGGGAGCTTTCTTT,CATSRADGTGAFF
many,TRBJ1-2,TRBV12-3/TRBV12-4,TRBD1,TGTGCCAGCTTTAGACAGGGGGCTAACTATGGCTACACCTTC,CASFRQGANYGYTF
many,TRBJ2-2,TRBV7-2,-,TGTGCCAGCAGCTCCCCACCGGGGGCGGGGGAGCTGTTTTTT,CASSSPPGAGELFF
many,TRBJ2-2,TRBV6-4,-,TGTGCCAGCAGTCTGGGATCACAGAACACCGGGGAGCTGTTTTTT,CASSLGSQNTGELFF
few,TRBJ2-3,TRBV28,TRBD2,TGTGCCAGCAGTTTACTAGCGGGATTTTCCACAGATACGCAGTATTTT,CASSLLAGFSTDTQYF
many,TRBJ1-5,TRBV7-2,-,TGTGCCAGCAGCCCAAGGGTCAATCAGCCCCAGCATTTT,CASSPRVNQPQHF
many,TRBJ1-1,TRBV21-1,-,TGTGCCAGCAGCAAAGATGAGGGGTTCGGGACAGGAGACATGAACACTGAAGCTTTCTTT,CASSKDEGFGTGDMNTEAFF
many,TRBJ2-4,TRBV3-1,-,TGTGCCAGCAGCCAATCACAGGGTCAGGGCAAAAACATTCAGTACTTC,CASSQSQGQGKNIQYF
many,TRBJ2-7,TRBV29-1,-,TGCAGCGTTCAGGGGCCAGGCTTAAGGGAGCAGTACTTC,CSVQGPGLREQYF
few,TRBJ2-7,TRBV3-1,-,TGTGCCAGCAGCCCCAAACCGGGATTCGAGCAGTACTTC,CASSPKPGFEQYF
few,TRBJ2-3,TRBV18,-,TGTGCCAGCTCACCAAGAGGCGTATCTAGCACAGATACGCAGTATTTT,CASSPRGVSSTDTQYF
-,TRBJ2-2,TRBV7-6,-,TGTGCCAGCAGCTCCACAGGGACCGGGGAGCTGTTTTTT,CASSSTGTGELFF
many,TRBJ2-1,TRBV5-1,-,TGCGCCAGCAGCTTGCCTGCGAATGAGCAGTTCTTC,CASSLPANEQFF
few,TRBJ1-2,TRBV19,TRBD1,TGTGCCAGTAACACAGGGGGCAACTATGGCTACACCTTC,CASNTGGNYGYTF
few,TRBJ2-1,TRBV28,-,TGTGCCAGCAGTTTACACTTGTCGAATGAGCAGTTCTTC,CASSLHLSNEQFF
many,TRBJ1-2,TRBV29-1,-,TGCAGCGTCGACCACTTACGGTATGGCTACACCTTC,CSVDHLRYGYTF
-,TRBJ2-2,TRBV9,-,TGTGCCAGCAGCGTAGCTGCGGTTACCGGGGAGCTGTTTTTT,CASSVAAVTGELFF
many,TRBJ1-6,TRBV15,TRBD1,TGTGCCACCAGCAGTGCCACGCAGGGGGCCTACTATAATTCACCCCTCCACTTT,CATSSATQGAYYNSPLHF
many,TRBJ2-5,TRBV29-1,-,TGCAGCGTTGGCTCAGAGTATCAAGAGACCCAGTACTTC,CSVGSEYQETQYF
-,TRBJ2-7,TRBV28,-,TGTGCCAGCAGTTTATTTAGGGCAGGGGGGAGCCACGAGCAGTACTTC,CASSLFRAGGSHEQYF
many,TRBJ2-4,TRBV28,-,TGTGCCAGCAGTACCAACAGGGATCAATCCAAAAACATTCAGTACTTC,CASSTNRDQSKNIQYF
many,TRBJ1-1,TRBV29-1,-,TGCAGCGTGAGAAGGATGAACACTGAAGCTTTCTTT,CSVRRMNTEAFF
many,TRBJ2-2,TRBV6-5,-,TGTGCCAGCAGTCCCTCCTCCGGGACGGTGAACACCGGGGAGCTGTTTTTT,CASSPSSGTVNTGELFF
-,TRBJ2-2,TRBV24-1,-,TGTGCCACCAGACAGGGATCGTACACCGGGGAGCTGTTTTTT,CATRQGSYTGELFF
many,TRBJ2-3,TRBV5-1,-,TGCGCCAGCAGCTTGGGCCAGGGGGATACGCAGTATTTT,CASSLGQGDTQYF
few,TRBJ2-3,TRBV16,TRBD2,TGTGCCAGCAGCCAAGTTTTCGGAATCCCTAGCGGGATAAGCACAGATACGCAGTATTTT,CASSQVFGIPSGISTDTQYF
-,TRBJ2-1,TRBV29-1,TRBD2,TGCAGCGCACGGGGACTAGCGGGAGAGAGTTCCTACAATGAGCAGTTCTTC,CSARGLAGESSYNEQFF
few,TRBJ2-1,TRBV18,-,TGTGCCAGCTCACCAACCCTTGGGACGGGGAATGAGCAGTTCTTC,CASSPTLGTGNEQFF
many,TRBJ2-3,TRBV7-8,TRBD2,TGTGCCAGCAGCTTCTCGGTCGCTAGCGGGACAGATACGCAGTATTTT,CASSFSVASGTDTQYF
many,TRBJ1-5,TRBV6-1,-,TGTGCCAGCAGTGAAACGTTGAGGCAGCCCCAGCATTTT,CASSETLRQPQHF
-,TRBJ1-1,TRBV11-2,-,TGTGCCAGCAGCTTAGATCGGGCACCGAACACTGAAGCTTTCTTT,CASSLDRAPNTEAFF
many,TRBJ2-1,TRBV19,-,TGTGCCAGTAGTATGACCTGGCGGCAAAGCTCCTACAATGAGCAGTTCTTC,CASSMTWRQSSYNEQFF
many,TRBJ1-2,TRBV12-3/TRBV12-4,-,TGTGCCAGCAGTTTGACTGCTGGGTCTTTTGGCTACACCTTC,CASSLTAGSFGYTF
many,TRBJ1-3,TRBV2,-,TGTGCCAGCAGTGAAGGATGGAGGGTGGCCGGAAACACCATATATTTT,CASSEGWRVAGNTIYF
few,TRBJ1-1,TRBV30,-,TGTGCCTGGAGTGTCCGTCCGAGGAACACTGAAGCTTTCTTT,CAWSVRPRNTEAFF
many,TRBJ2-1,TRBV27,-,TGTGCCAGCAGAGTACAGGACATCGGAGGGACTGAGCAGTTCTTC,CASRVQDIGGTEQFF
many,TRBJ1-6,TRBV4-3,TRBD1,TGCGCCAGCAGCCAAATAGACGGGACAGGGGCCTATAATTCACCCCTCCACTTT,CASSQIDGTGAYNSPLHF
many,TRBJ1-4,TRBV30,-,TGTGCCTGGAGGGCGACTTGGGAAGAACTGTTTTTT,CAWRATWEELFF
many,TRBJ2-7,TRBV28,TRBD1,TGTGCCAGCAGCGGACAGGGTCTCACCTACGAGCAGTACTTC,CASSGQGLTYEQYF